This T cell receptor beta chain is from a study of shared clonotypes between healthy human individuals. Splitting of each subset's genomic DNA was done evenly across several immunoSEQ plates. Method: immunoSEQ multiplex PCR; TCRdb's copy keeps in-frame clones and lacks some. Among more than 2 million clones, about 95% were seen once, and the ten largest hold roughly 1.1%. Remarks on this clone: What it recognizes is unknown.

Points from the study as a whole: Compared with memory subsets, naive subsets generally had larger estimated richness. Sampling used blood alone; tissue repertoires probably differ.

Terminally differentiated effector memory CD45RA+ cells were left out of the naive CD8 fraction, which was CD45RO-negative and positively selected for CCR7. Each sample came from a Caucasian adult donor living in Nashville, Tennessee. V was cut by 0 bases and J by 7 bases, with 12 bases left in between. Germline loops: CDR1 SEHNR, CDR2 FQNEAQ (reference sequence). The CDR3 has 14 amino acids. The TCR comes from a young man in good health. This chain connects TRBV7-9 to TRBJ1-1; no reliable D call. The specimen sequenced was naive CD8+ T cells sorted from blood. CDR3 nucleotide sequence: TGTGCCAGCAGCTTAGCGCGCCTGAGCGGTGAAGCTTTCTTT. This gives the protein CASSLARLSGEAFF. Full variable domain (rest looked up from reference TRBV7-9 and TRBJ1-1): DTGVSQNPRHKITKRGQNVTFRCDPISEHNRLYWYRQTLGQGPEFLTYFQNEAQLEKSRLLSDRFSAERPKGSFSTLEIQRTEQGDSAMYLCASSLARLSGEAFFGQGTRLTVV.